The 29 T cell receptor beta chains listed next were all sequenced from one sample in a study of blood T cells in healthy people across ages. The second PCR ran 7 to 11 cycles with a sample-barcoded 5' primer and J-beta primers. TCRdb used MiXCR to reprocess the 5' RACE reads, holding one entry per CDR3 protein. In the table there are 800,000 to 1,300,000 distinct CDR3 sequences, under 30% of which are singletons. These same data were also listed under a study on T cells of mothers and their children.

The sample consisted of blood. The receptor source for this set is a girl between 2 and 10 years old in good health.

V gene TRBV11-1 combines with J gene TRBJ2-3, with TRBD1 as a possible D gene (6 bases). This CDR3 has 19 amino acids. Trimming left V 4 bases short and J 1 base short, with 24 bases between. Germline V gives CDR1 SGHAT, CDR2 FQDESV (reference sequence). This CDR3 reads CASSSGQGRGELGTDTQYF. CDR3 coding DNA: TGTGCCAGCAGCTCCGGCCAGGGGAGAGGCGAACTTGGCACAGATACGCAGTATTTT.

V is TRBV6-6 and J is TRBJ2-7; D unresolved. The CDR3 extends over 16 amino acids. The germline V gene has CDR1 MNHNY and CDR2 SVGAGI (reference sequence). Trimming stripped 5 bases from V and 0 bases from J, with 17 bases between. CDR3: CASSIMGLSNSYEQYF. In DNA form, the CDR3 reads TGTGCCAGCAGTATCATGGGTCTAAGTAACTCCTACGAGCAGTACTTC.

This clonotype was observed a handful of times. V is TRBV6-5 and J is TRBJ2-5; D tentatively fits TRBD1 or TRBD2 (5 bases each). The CDR3 is 15 residues long. Trimming took 4 bases from V and 5 from J, leaving 17 bases between them. CDR1 and CDR2 (germline): MNHEY, SVGAGI. CDR3 sequence: CASSSLVEGTETQYF. Written as DNA, the CDR3 is TGTGCCAGCAGTTCCCTCGTCGAGGGGACCGAGACCCAGTACTTC.

The chain employs TRBV10-3 and TRBJ2-5, with 9 positions matching TRBD2. The better agreement between TRBJ2-7 and the DNA end casts doubt on the J call. The CDR3 spans 13 residues. CDR1 and CDR2 (germline): ENHRY, SYGVKD. CDR3 nucleotide sequence: TGTGCCATCAGCCGGACTAGCGAGACCGAGCAGTACTTC. Its translation is CAISRTSETEQYF.

This rearrangement joins TRBV4-2 to TRBJ2-3, with 9 positions matching TRBD2. V lost 4 bases to trimming and J lost 1 base; unmatched junction nucleotides: 24. CDR3 length equals 22 residues. From germline, CDR1 is LGHNA and CDR2 YNFKEQ. In DNA form, the CDR3 reads TGTGCCAGCAGCCCAGGCGACAGGGCTGCTAGCGGGGAAGGTTTGGGCACAGATACGCAGTATTTT. It is translated as CASSPGDRAASGEGLGTDTQYF.

V is TRBV7-2 and J is TRBJ2-2; tentative D call: TRBD2 (5 bases). Trimming pared 3 bases from V and 7 bases from J, leaving 18 bases between. Germline V lookup: CDR1 SGHTA, CDR2 FQGNSA. The CDR3 runs 16 residues. The CDR3 loop reads CASSFIATVRDGELFF. In nucleotides, the CDR3 is TGTGCCAGCAGCTTCATTGCGACTGTCCGGGACGGGGAGCTGTTTTTT.

CDR3 sequence reads: CATSNGAYEQYF. Here the CDR3 DNA reads TGTGCCACCAGCAACGGCGCCTACGAGCAGTACTTC. The J gene is TRBJ2-7, the V gene TRBV15; D unclear. The CDR3 is 12 residues long. Germline values: CDR1 LNHNV, CDR2 YYDKDF (reference sequence). V lost 4 bases and J 2 bases, leaving 6 bases between the germline ends.

The J gene is TRBJ1-5, the V gene TRBV4-1; D possibly corresponds to TRBD1 (6 bases). V gave up 6 bases and J gave up 5 bases, with 17 bases separating them. Germline V gene lookup returns CDR1 MGHRA and CDR2 YSYEKL. The CDR3 has 15 residues. This CDR3 reads CASRGIGQPHQPQHF. The CDR3 DNA reads as TGCGCCAGCAGGGGTATCGGACAGCCGCATCAGCCCCAGCATTTT.

The V and J genes are TRBV10-2 and TRBJ2-1; D is undetermined. CDR1 and CDR2 from the germline V gene are WSHSY and SAAADI. V lost 10 bases to trimming and J lost 0 bases, with 10 bases between them. The CDR3 is made up of 13 amino acids. CDR3: CATVSSSYNEQFF. In nucleotides, the CDR3 is TGCGCCACGGTATCCAGCTCCTACAATGAGCAGTTCTTC.

This clonotype occurred a few times. This chain joins TRBV29-1 and TRBJ2-3; D is unresolved. Trimming removed 4 bases at V and 2 bases at J, with 7 bases between. Germline CDR1 and CDR2: SQVTM and ANQGSEA. The CDR3 runs 12 residues. The CDR3 DNA sequence: TGCAGCGTTGGGCCTTACACAGATACGCAGTATTTT. This codes for CSVGPYTDTQYF.

Ten or more counts support this clonotype. The rearrangement uses TRBV7-2 and TRBJ2-1, with 7 positions matching TRBD2. From germline, CDR1 is SGHTA and CDR2 FQGNSA. V dropped 1 base and J dropped 8; count of bases not matched to a gene: 5. The CDR3 loop spans 14 amino acids. CDR3 coding DNA: TGTGCCAGCAGCTTAGTCGGGGGGTTCGATGAGCAGTTCTTC. It is translated as CASSLVGGFDEQFF.

The chain has TRBV3-1 and TRBJ2-5; D is unresolved. The CDR3 loop spans 15 amino acids. The germline gives CDR1 LGHDT, CDR2 YNNKEL (reference sequence). V was clipped by 0 bases and J by 0 bases, with 8 bases between them. The chain's CDR3 is CASSQEALYQETQYF. The CDR3 region has the DNA TGTGCCAGCAGCCAAGAAGCTTTGTACCAAGAGACCCAGTACTTC.

The rearrangement links TRBV5-1 to TRBJ1-5; D is unresolved. This CDR3 is built from 15 residues. V lost 0 bases to trimming and J lost 7 bases, with 14 bases between them. Germline V CDR1 and CDR2: SGHRS, YFSETQ. The CDR3 nucleotides read TGCGCCAGCAGCTTGGCCGGGGATGCGGGCCAGCCCCAGCATTTT. This sequence encodes CASSLAGDAGQPQHF.

Notes on this clonotype: A much larger clone sits a single nucleotide away, making a read error possible. The V and J genes are TRBV4-1 and TRBJ2-1, with D hard to call. Germline assignment: CDR1 MGHRA and CDR2 YSYEKL. This CDR3 has 13 residues. In DNA form, the CDR3 reads TGCGCCAGCAGCCCCCTGGGGAACAATGAGCAGCTCTTC. Residues: CASSPLGNNEQLF.

This chain links TRBV28 with TRBJ2-5; 8 bases fit TRBD1. The CDR3 covers 14 residues. After removal of 7 bases from V and 5 bases from J, the junction contained 9 bases not matched to a gene. CDR1 and CDR2 from the germline V gene are MDHEN and SYDVKM. CDR3 region: CASMPRGLEETQYF. The DNA of the CDR3 is TGTGCCAGCATGCCCAGGGGGCTAGAGGAGACCCAGTACTTC.

The chain has TRBV12-3 or TRBV12-4 and TRBJ1-2; no definite D call. The V and J ends lost 4 bases and 4 bases respectively, with 10 bases between them. This CDR3 has 13 residues. The CDR3 region is CASSSGLTYGYTF. For the CDR3, the DNA is TGTGCCAGCAGTTCCGGACTGACCTATGGCTACACCTTC.

This clonotype has just a few counts. The chain employs TRBV4-2 and TRBJ2-1; D is unclear. TRBJ2-5 matches the DNA end more closely, so the J call is doubtful. Germline V gene lookup returns CDR1 LGHNA and CDR2 YNFKEQ. CDR3 size: 13 residues. The CDR3 bases are TGTGCCAGCAGCCATCCGCTGGAAGAGACCCAGTACTTC. Translating it yields CASSHPLEETQYF.

This clonotype turned up a few times. The gene calls are TRBV3-1 and TRBJ2-1; D call uncertain. Germline lookup yields CDR1 LGHDT and CDR2 YNNKEL (reference sequence). The CDR3 runs 14 residues. Trimming pared 1 base from V and 9 bases from J, leaving 13 bases between. CDR3 loop: CASSQGEIRGEQFF. The CDR3 DNA follows: TGTGCCAGCAGCCAAGGAGAGATAAGAGGTGAGCAGTTCTTC.

This clonotype was detected only a few times. The chain links TRBV29-1 to TRBJ1-1; D call uncertain. V was shortened by 3 bases and J by 8 bases, with 16 bases between the two germline ends. The CDR3 is 13 residues long. The germline V gene encodes CDR1 SQVTM and CDR2 ANQGSEA. CDR3 sequence reads: CSVETQYSREAFF. For the CDR3, the DNA is TGCAGCGTTGAGACACAGTACTCACGCGAAGCTTTCTTT.

In the case of this clonotype: At one boundary the junction diverges from the germline segment, which might be a read error. The rearrangement links TRBV7-2 to TRBJ2-5; D not resolved. CDR1 SGHTA and CDR2 FQGNSA come from the germline V gene. The CDR3 covers 13 residues. CDR3 region: CANSFSREETQYF. CDR3 bases: TGTGCCAACAGCTTCTCTAGGGAAGAGACCCAGTACTTC. The full variable domain, rest sourced from reference TRBV7-2 and TRBJ2-5, is GAGVSQSPSNKVTEKGKDVELRCDPISGHTALYWYRQSLGQGLEFLIYFQGNSAPDKSGLPSDRFSAERTGGSVSTLTIQRTQQEDSAVYLCANSFSREETQYFGPGTRLLVL.

The V call is TRBV19, the J call TRBJ2-2; either TRBD1 or TRBD2 may fit D (5 bases each). The V gene's germline CDR1 is LNHDA and CDR2 SQIVND (reference sequence). The CDR3 has 13 amino acids. CDR3 loop: CGSGRFDTGELFF. DNA for the CDR3: TGTGGATCGGGACGGTTCGACACCGGGGAGCTGTTTTTT.

A few counts support this clonotype. V usage is TRBV20-1 and J usage is TRBJ2-3; D not resolved. Trimming stripped 5 bases from V and 5 bases from J, with 11 bases between. The germline V gene has CDR1 DFQATT and CDR2 SNEGSKA (reference sequence). The CDR3 contains 12 residues. The CDR3 loop is CSAPGYGDTQYF. CDR3 DNA sequence: TGCAGTGCTCCCGGGTACGGAGATACGCAGTATTTT.

The rearrangement uses TRBV6-1 and TRBJ1-2; no firm D call. The CDR3 has 15 residues. V was pared by 6 bases and J by 4 bases, with 18 bases between. Germline V gives CDR1 MNHNS, CDR2 SASEGT. The chain's CDR3 is CASSKAPDALYGYTF. In DNA form, the CDR3 reads TGTGCCAGCAGCAAGGCCCCGGACGCACTCTATGGCTACACCTTC.

This clonotype appeared a few times. The rearrangement uses TRBV20-1 and TRBJ1-4; possible D gene TRBD1, 6 bases. CDR3 length: 15 residues. Germline assignment: CDR1 DFQATT and CDR2 SNEGSKA (reference sequence). V lost 0 bases and J 6 bases, leaving 14 bases between the germline ends. The CDR3 here is CSARDPRRQDEKLFF. Written as DNA, the CDR3 is TGCAGTGCTAGAGATCCTCGTCGACAGGATGAAAAACTGTTTTTT.

This clonotype was found a few times. The chain recombines TRBV4-1 with TRBJ2-5; D not certain. CDR3 size: 15 residues. From germline, CDR1 is MGHRA and CDR2 YSYEKL. Trimming shortened V by 4 bases and J by 5 bases, and 17 bases separated the two germline ends. The CDR3 sequence: CASSLIWTAFETQYF. The CDR3 coding sequence is TGCGCCAGCAGCCTTATTTGGACGGCCTTCGAGACCCAGTACTTC.

This clonotype has a handful of counts. CDR3 nucleotides: TGCAGTGCCTGGACAGGGTACCCTGGAAACACCATATATTTT. Its translation: CSAWTGYPGNTIYF. V usage is TRBV20-1 and J usage is TRBJ1-3, with TRBD1 matching 8 bases. Germline-derived CDR1 and CDR2 are DFQATT and SNEGSKA (reference sequence). V dropped 6 bases and J dropped 2; count of bases not matched to a gene: 6. This CDR3 region has 14 residues.

The chain couples TRBV7-2 to TRBJ2-5; the match to TRBD1 covers 8 bases. The CDR3 length is 16 residues. Germline CDR1 SGHTA, CDR2 FQGNSA. The junction had 8 bases not matched to a gene; V was cut back by 1 base and J by 4 bases. The CDR3, as DNA: TGTGCCAGCAGCTTAGAGGCAGGGGGCCGGTTAGAGACCCAGTACTTC. Protein product: CASSLEAGGRLETQYF.

The chain couples TRBV20-1 to TRBJ2-5; 12 bases match TRBD2. The J call may not be correct, given that the DNA end is closer to TRBJ2-1. Germline values: CDR1 DFQATT, CDR2 SNEGSKA (reference sequence). The CDR3 contains 14 residues. In DNA, the CDR3 is TGCAGTGCCATCTGGACTAGCGGGAATAATGAGCAGTTCTTC. This translates into CSAIWTSGNNEQFF.

This clonotype occurred a few times. The rearrangement links TRBV5-1 to TRBJ2-1; 7 nucleotides align to TRBD2. CDR3 length equals 17 residues. J was trimmed by 0 bases and V by 0 bases; bases with no gene match: 6. Per germline, CDR1 SGHRS and CDR2 YFSETQ. The CDR3 spells CASSLVGGRASYNEQFF. The DNA for the CDR3 is TGCGCCAGCAGCTTGGTGGGGGGGAGAGCCTCCTACAATGAGCAGTTCTTC.